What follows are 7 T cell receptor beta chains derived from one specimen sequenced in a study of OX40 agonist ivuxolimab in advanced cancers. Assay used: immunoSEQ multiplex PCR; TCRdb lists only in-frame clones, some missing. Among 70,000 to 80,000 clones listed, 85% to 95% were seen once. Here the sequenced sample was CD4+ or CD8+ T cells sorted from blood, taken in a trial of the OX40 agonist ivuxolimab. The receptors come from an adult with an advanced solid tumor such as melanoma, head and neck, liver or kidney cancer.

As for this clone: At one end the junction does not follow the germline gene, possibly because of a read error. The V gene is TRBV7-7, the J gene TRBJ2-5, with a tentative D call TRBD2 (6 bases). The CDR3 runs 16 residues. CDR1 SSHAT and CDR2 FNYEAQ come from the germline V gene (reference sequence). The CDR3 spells CASSLAADVMGETQYF. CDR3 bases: TGTGCTAGCAGCTTAGCGGCAGACGTAATGGGGGAGACCCAGTACTTC.

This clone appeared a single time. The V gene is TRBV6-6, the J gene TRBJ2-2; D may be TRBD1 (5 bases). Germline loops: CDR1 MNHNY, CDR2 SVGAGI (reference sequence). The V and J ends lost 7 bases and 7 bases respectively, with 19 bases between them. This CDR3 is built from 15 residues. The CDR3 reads CASTDFAGLGGELFF. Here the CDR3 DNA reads TGTGCCAGCACCGACTTCGCAGGGTTGGGCGGGGAGCTGTTTTTT.

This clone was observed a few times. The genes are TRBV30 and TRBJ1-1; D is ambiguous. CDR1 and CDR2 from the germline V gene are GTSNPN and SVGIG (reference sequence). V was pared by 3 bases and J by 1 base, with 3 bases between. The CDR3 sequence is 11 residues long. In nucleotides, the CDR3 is TGTGCCTGGAGGGGGAACACTGAAGCTTTCTTT. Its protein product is CAWRGNTEAFF.

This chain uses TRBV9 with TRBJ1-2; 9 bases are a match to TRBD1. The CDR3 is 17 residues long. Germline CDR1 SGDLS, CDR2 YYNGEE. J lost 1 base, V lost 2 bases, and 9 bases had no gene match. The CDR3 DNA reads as TGTGCCAGCAGCGTGAGGGACAGGGTTAAACTTAACTATGGCTACACCTTC. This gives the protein CASSVRDRVKLNYGYTF. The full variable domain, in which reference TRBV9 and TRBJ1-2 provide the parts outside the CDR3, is DSGVTQTPKHLITATGQRVTLRCSPRSGDLSVYWYQQSLDQGLQFLIQYYNGEERAKGNILERFSAQQFPDLHSELNLSSLELGDSALYFCASSVRDRVKLNYGYTFGSGTRLTVV.

In DNA form, the CDR3 reads TGTGCCAGCAGTTTAACAGGGTACAATCAGCCCCAGCATTTT. This sequence encodes CASSLTGYNQPQHF. V and J are TRBV28 and TRBJ1-5, with a weak D call TRBD1 (6 bases). CDR1 is MDHEN, CDR2 SYDVKM, per germline. CDR3 size: 14 residues. Trimming shortened V by 2 bases and J by 3 bases, and 8 bases separated the two germline ends.

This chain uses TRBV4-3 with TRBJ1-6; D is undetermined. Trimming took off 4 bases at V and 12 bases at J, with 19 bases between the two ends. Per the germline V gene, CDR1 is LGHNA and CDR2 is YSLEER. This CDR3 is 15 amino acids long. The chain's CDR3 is CASSPYRQAEEPLHF. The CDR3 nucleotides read TGCGCCAGCAGCCCTTACCGACAAGCGGAAGAACCCCTCCACTTT.

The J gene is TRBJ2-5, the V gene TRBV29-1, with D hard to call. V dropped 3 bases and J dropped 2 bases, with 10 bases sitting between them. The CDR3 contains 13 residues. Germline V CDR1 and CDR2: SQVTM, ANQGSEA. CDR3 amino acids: CSVETAGQETQYF. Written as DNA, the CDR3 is TGCAGCGTTGAGACGGCAGGACAAGAGACCCAGTACTTC.